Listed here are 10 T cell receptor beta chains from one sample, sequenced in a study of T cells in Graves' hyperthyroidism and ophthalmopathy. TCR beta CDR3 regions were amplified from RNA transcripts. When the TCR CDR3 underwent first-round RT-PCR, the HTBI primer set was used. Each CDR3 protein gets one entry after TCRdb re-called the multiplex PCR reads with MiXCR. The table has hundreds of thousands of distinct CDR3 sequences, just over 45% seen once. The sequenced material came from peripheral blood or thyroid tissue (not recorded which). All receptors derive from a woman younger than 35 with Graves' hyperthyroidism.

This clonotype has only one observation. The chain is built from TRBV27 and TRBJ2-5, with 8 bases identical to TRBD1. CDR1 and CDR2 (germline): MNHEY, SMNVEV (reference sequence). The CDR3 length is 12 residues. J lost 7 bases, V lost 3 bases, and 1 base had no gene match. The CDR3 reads CASSFGTGTQYF. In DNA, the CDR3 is TGTGCCAGCAGTTTTGGGACAGGGACCCAGTACTTC.

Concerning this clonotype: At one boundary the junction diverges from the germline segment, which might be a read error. CDR3 DNA sequence: TGTGCCAGCAGCTTAGGGGTTGAGCAGTGCTTC. Encoded protein: CASSLGVEQCF. The chain combines TRBV7-2 with TRBJ2-7; D is uncertain. The CDR3 consists of 11 residues. Germline V gene sequence: CDR1 SGHTA, CDR2 FQGNSA.

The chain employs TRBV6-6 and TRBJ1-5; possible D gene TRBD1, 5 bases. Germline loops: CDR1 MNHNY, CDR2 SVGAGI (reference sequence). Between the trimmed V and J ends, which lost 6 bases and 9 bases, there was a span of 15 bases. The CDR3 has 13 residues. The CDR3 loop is CASRPDRGRPQHF. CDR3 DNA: TGTGCCAGCAGGCCCGACAGAGGACGGCCCCAGCATTTT.

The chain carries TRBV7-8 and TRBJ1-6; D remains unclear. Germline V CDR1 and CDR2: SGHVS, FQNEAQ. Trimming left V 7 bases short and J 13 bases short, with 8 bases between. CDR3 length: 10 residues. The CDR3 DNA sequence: TGTGCCAGCAAGAGGACCCCCCTCCACTTT. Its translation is CASKRTPLHF.

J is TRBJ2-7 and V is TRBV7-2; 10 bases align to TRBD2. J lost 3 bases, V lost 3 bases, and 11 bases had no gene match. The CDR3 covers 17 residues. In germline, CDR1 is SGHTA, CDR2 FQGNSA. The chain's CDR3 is CASSFGPSSGGNYEQYF. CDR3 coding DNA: TGTGCCAGCAGCTTCGGGCCTTCTAGCGGGGGAAACTACGAGCAGTACTTC.

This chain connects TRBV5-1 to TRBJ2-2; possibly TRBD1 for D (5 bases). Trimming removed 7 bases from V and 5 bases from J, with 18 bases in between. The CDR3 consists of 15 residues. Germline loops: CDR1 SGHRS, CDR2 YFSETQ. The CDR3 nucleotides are TGCGCCAGCCTACCAGGGTCTATAGGAACCGGGGAGCTGTTTTTT. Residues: CASLPGSIGTGELFF.

In nucleotides, the CDR3 is TGTGCCAGCGGCCCCGAGCGGGGAAGTACCTACGAGCAGTACTTC. It yields the protein CASGPERGSTYEQYF. The chain carries TRBV7-9 and TRBJ2-7; TRBD2 aligns across 7 bases. Germline V lookup: CDR1 SEHNR, CDR2 FQNEAQ (reference sequence). The CDR3 sequence is 15 residues long. With 8 bases clipped from V and 2 bases from J, the junction kept 12 bases outside the gene matches.

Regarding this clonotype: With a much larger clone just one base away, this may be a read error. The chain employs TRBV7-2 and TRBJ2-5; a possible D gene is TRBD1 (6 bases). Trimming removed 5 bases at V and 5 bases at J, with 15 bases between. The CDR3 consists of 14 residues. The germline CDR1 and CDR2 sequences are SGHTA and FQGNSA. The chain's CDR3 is CASSPWGRRETQYF. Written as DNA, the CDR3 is TGTGCCAGCAGCCCCTGGGGGCGGCGGGAGACCCAGTACTTC.

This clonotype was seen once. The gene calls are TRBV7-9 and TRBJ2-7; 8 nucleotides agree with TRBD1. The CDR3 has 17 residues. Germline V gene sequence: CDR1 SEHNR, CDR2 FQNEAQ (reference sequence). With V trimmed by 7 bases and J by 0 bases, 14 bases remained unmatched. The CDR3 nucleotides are TGTGCCAGCACCCCTCTACAGGGGGATGAGTACTCCTACGAGCAGTACTTC. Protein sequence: CASTPLQGDEYSYEQYF.

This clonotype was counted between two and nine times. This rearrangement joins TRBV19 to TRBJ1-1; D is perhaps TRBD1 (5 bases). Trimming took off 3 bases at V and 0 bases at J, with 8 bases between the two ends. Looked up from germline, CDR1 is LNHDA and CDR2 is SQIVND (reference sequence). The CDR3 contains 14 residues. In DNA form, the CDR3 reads TGTGCCAGTAGTATCGGGGCCTTGAACACTGAAGCTTTCTTT. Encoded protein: CASSIGALNTEAFF.